This T cell receptor beta chain was captured in a study of blood T cell repertoires in COVID-19. In the study overall: Samples of COVID-19 (acute and convalescent) were obtained from the United States, Italy and Spain.

Per the original data handling: Reference gene primer amplification gave nucleated cell count estimates. Generated by immunoSEQ multiplex PCR, the TCRdb table keeps only in-frame clones and is missing some. That table is the source of V, J and clone size, and D and trimming were worked out from the DNA. The sample lists 200,000 to 250,000 clones; about 80% were seen once. Sequencing used peripheral blood. The receptor comes from a woman aged 45-59 years with acute or convalescent COVID-19.

The CDR3 here is CASSLDGIRATNEKLFF. The DNA of the CDR3 is TGTGCCAGCAGCTTAGATGGTATTCGGGCAACTAATGAAAAACTGTTTTTT. The rearrangement uses TRBV7-9 and TRBJ1-4; D is uncertain. The CDR3 is 17 residues long. The V end lost 1 base, the J end lost 0 bases, and 12 bases lay between the germline ends. From germline, CDR1 is SEHNR and CDR2 FQNEAQ (reference sequence).